These T cell receptor beta chains were read from a single sample in a study of T cells in Graves' hyperthyroidism and ophthalmopathy. TCRdb recomputed calls from the multiplex PCR reads with MiXCR, one row per CDR3 protein. The sample shows about 280,000 distinct CDR3 sequences, under 30% of them seen only once. The source material was blood. The origin of the receptors is a man aged 40-49 years with Graves' hyperthyroidism that later progressed to Graves' ophthalmopathy. Each CDR3 is given with its conserved first and last residue. The D gene is left open where the match is weak. Clone size appears in some rows only: once, few, many, or a class for an expanded clone.

CDR3 protein	CDR3 DNA	V gene	D gene	J gene	clone size
CASREDGSWETQYF	TGTGCCAGCAGGGAAGACGGATCGTGGGAGACCCAGTACTTC	TRBV6-2/TRBV6-3	NA	TRBJ2-5	few
CASSLAPGQGARTEAFF	TGCGCCAGCAGCTTGGCACCGGGACAGGGGGCGAGGACTGAAGCTTTCTTT	TRBV5-1	TRBD1	TRBJ1-1	many
CASSPPGSSNTGELFF	TGTGCCAGCAGCCCACCAGGGTCCTCGAACACCGGGGAGCTGTTTTTT	TRBV7-6	NA	TRBJ2-2	many
CASSQVLGPYGYTF	TGTGCCAGCAGCCAAGTGTTGGGCCCGTATGGCTACACCTTC	TRBV3-1	NA	TRBJ1-2	many
CASSPPTATYGYTF	TGTGCCAGCAGCCCGCCGACAGCCACCTACGGCTACACCTTC	TRBV14	NA	TRBJ1-2	many
CASTAQGAGAGELFF	TGTGCCAGTACCGCGCAGGGGGCTGGCGCCGGGGAGCTGTTTTTT	TRBV19	TRBD1	TRBJ2-2	many
CASRTSRTTDTQYF	TGTGCCAGCAGGACCTCAAGGACCACAGATACGCAGTATTTT	TRBV6-1	NA	TRBJ2-3	few
CASSSDGRGTEAFF	TGTGCCAGCAGCTCCGACGGAAGGGGCACTGAAGCTTTCTTT	TRBV11-2	NA	TRBJ1-1	medium-sized
CASSLEANYGYTF	TGCGCCAGCAGCTTGGAGGCTAACTATGGCTACACCTTC	TRBV5-1	NA	TRBJ1-2	few
CASSPSPRRTNTGELFF	TGTGCCAGCAGCCCGTCCCCCCGAAGAACGAACACCGGGGAGCTGTTTTTT	TRBV7-3	NA	TRBJ2-2	many
CASWAAENTEAFF	TGTGCCAGCTGGGCGGCGGAGAACACTGAAGCTTTCTTT	TRBV6-1	NA	TRBJ1-1	many
CASSPRTVTTYEQYF	TGTGCCAGCAGCCCCCGGACAGTTACGACCTACGAGCAGTACTTC	TRBV11-3	NA	TRBJ2-7	many
CASSSRYREAVAFF	TGTGCCAGCAGCTCCCGGTACAGGGAAGCTGTAGCTTTCTTT	TRBV13	NA	TRBJ1-1	many
CASSLSAEGEQYF	TGTGCCAGCAGTTTATCAGCCGAGGGGGAGCAGTACTTC	TRBV27	NA	TRBJ2-7	NA